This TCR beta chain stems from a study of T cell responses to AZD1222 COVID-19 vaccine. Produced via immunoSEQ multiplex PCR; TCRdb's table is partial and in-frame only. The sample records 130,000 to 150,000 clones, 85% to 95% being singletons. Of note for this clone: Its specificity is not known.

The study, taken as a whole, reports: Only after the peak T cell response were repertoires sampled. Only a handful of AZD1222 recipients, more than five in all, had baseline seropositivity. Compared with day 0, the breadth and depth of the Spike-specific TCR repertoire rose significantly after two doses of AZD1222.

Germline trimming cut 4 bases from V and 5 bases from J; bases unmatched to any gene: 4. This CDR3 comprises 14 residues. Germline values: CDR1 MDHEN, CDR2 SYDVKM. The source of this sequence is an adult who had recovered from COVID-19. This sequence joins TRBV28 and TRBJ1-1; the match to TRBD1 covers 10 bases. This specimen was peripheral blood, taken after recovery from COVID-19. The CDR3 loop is CASSWTGGRTEAFF. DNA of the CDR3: TGTGCCAGCAGTTGGACAGGGGGAAGGACTGAAGCTTTCTTT.